The following is a T cell receptor beta chain sequence with its context. Its target is not known. The assay was immunoSEQ multiplex PCR, and TCRdb's table has in-frame clones only and misses some. The sample has about 23,000 clones, about 98% seen once. This CDR3 comprises 14 residues. Germline V gene sequence: CDR1 SEHNR, CDR2 FQNEAQ (reference sequence). V lost 4 bases and J lost 12, with 22 bases in between. The data stem from a study of B cell selection in AIRE deficiency. General observations from the study: Approximately 33% of healthy-shared Treg TCRbeta sequences appeared in patient Tconv cells. Shared Treg sequences were biased toward short CDR3s with few non-templated nucleotide insertions.

CD4+CD127+ cells were sorted as the conventional CD4 T cells. The gene calls are TRBV7-9 and TRBJ2-7; no clear D gene. Sequencing used conventional CD4+ T cells sorted from PBMCs. The receptor's source is a human donor with AIRE deficiency. The CDR3 is CASSYTSPPRKVYF. The CDR3 DNA reads TGTGCCAGCAGCTACACTTCCCCACCACGAAAGGTGTACTTC.